This TCR beta chain was recorded in a study of technical replicates of blood from a few donors. Clones were read by immunoSEQ multiplex PCR, and TCRdb kept only the in-frame ones, dropping some. The table shows 76,000 or so clones, with about 91% occurring only once. The CDR3 covers 13 residues. Trimming left V 5 bases short and J 4 bases short, with 11 bases between. The germline V gene encodes CDR1 SQVTM and CDR2 ANQGSEA. The TCR comes from a human donor in good health. The sample consisted of T cells isolated from PBMCs. The V and J genes are TRBV29-1 and TRBJ2-2; unclear D gene. CDR3 protein: CSVSLPLTGELFF. The CDR3 DNA sequence: TGCAGCGTTTCACTACCGCTCACCGGGGAGCTGTTTTTT.